This passage covers 10 T cell receptor beta chains from one sample sequenced in a study of CD4+ T cells in melanoma. The table came from immunoSEQ multiplex PCR; TCRdb's copy has only in-frame clones and leaves some out. The sample shows roughly 110,000 clones, 80% to 95% of them seen only once. Sequencing was carried out using peripheral blood. The receptor set was obtained from a human donor with melanoma.

V is TRBV7-9 and J is TRBJ1-6; weak D call: TRBD1 (6 bases). CDR1 and CDR2 from the germline V gene are SEHNR and FQNEAQ (reference sequence). The CDR3 is 15 amino acids. The V gene lost 5 bases and the J gene lost 9 bases, with 17 bases spanning the gap. The CDR3 spells CASSPPRGASSPLHF. CDR3 DNA sequence: TGTGCCAGCAGCCCCCCAAGGGGGGCAAGTTCACCCCTCCACTTT.

The chain couples TRBV5-5 to TRBJ2-7, with D perhaps assigned TRBD1 or TRBD2 (5 bases each). Germline CDR1 is SGHKS and CDR2 is YYEKEE (reference sequence). The CDR3 contains 15 residues. Trimming pared 0 bases from V and 2 bases from J, leaving 12 bases between. DNA for the CDR3: TGTGCCAGCAGCTTGGGGCAGGGACCCGCCTACGAGCAGTACTTC. Its translation is CASSLGQGPAYEQYF.

This chain uses TRBV7-9 with TRBJ1-4; D unresolved. The germline V gene encodes CDR1 SEHNR and CDR2 FQNEAQ (reference sequence). This CDR3 spans 15 amino acids. The V gene lost 1 base and the J gene lost 4 bases, with 10 bases spanning the gap. The CDR3 loop is CASSLEPENNEKLFF. The DNA of the CDR3 is TGTGCCAGCAGCTTAGAGCCAGAGAATAATGAAAAACTGTTTTTT.

The chain has TRBV5-1 and TRBJ2-7; D possibly corresponds to TRBD1 (5 bases). CDR1 SGHRS and CDR2 YFSETQ come from the germline V gene. V lost 4 bases, J lost 2 bases, and 10 bases lay in between. This CDR3 region has 13 residues. CDR3 amino acids: CASSHDSPYEQYF. DNA of the CDR3: TGCGCCAGCAGCCACGACAGCCCCTACGAGCAGTACTTC.

V usage is TRBV6-1 and J usage is TRBJ2-1; 8 bases are a match to TRBD1. The V gene's germline CDR1 is MNHNS and CDR2 SASEGT. The CDR3 is made up of 15 amino acids. V was pared by 2 bases and J by 3 bases, with 3 bases of the junction left unmatched. The CDR3 reads CASSEIGQGYNEQFF. In DNA form, the CDR3 reads TGTGCCAGCAGTGAAATTGGACAGGGCTACAATGAGCAGTTCTTC.

The CDR3 loop reads CASSFQGGPNTIYF. CDR3 sequence (DNA): TGTGCCAGCAGTTTCCAGGGAGGCCCAAACACCATATATTTT. The chain carries TRBV28 and TRBJ1-3; TRBD1 is a possible D gene (5 bases). The CDR3 loop spans 14 amino acids. Germline V gives CDR1 MDHEN, CDR2 SYDVKM. With 3 bases removed from V and 6 bases from J, the gap between germline ends came to 12 bases.

The sample holds one count of this clone. This chain connects TRBV10-2 to TRBJ1-1; D possibly corresponds to TRBD1 (5 bases). The CDR3 contains 13 residues. CDR1 WSHSY and CDR2 SAAADI come from the germline V gene. V lost 5 bases and J lost 1, with 8 bases in between. The CDR3 DNA reads TGCGCCAGCAGTTGGGGACGGAACACTGAAGCTTTCTTT. It encodes CASSWGRNTEAFF.

The V call is TRBV13, the J call TRBJ2-6, with 8 positions matching TRBD1. Trimming removed 5 bases from V and 2 bases from J; junction bases left unmatched: 11. The length of the CDR3 is 18 residues. CDR1 is PRHDT and CDR2 is FYEKMQ in the germline V gene (reference sequence). This chain's CDR3 is CASSPRLGQGTGANVLTF. The CDR3, as DNA: TGTGCCAGCAGCCCGAGACTCGGACAGGGAACTGGGGCCAACGTCCTGACTTTC.

CDR3 coding DNA: TGCGCCAGCAGCGCTGTGGGGGGGGACTCACCCCTCCACTTT. It specifies CASSAVGGDSPLHF. The chain is built from TRBV5-1 and TRBJ1-6, with D maybe TRBD1 (5 bases). V lost 4 bases and J lost 10, with 15 bases in between. CDR3 length equals 14 residues. Looked up from germline, CDR1 is SGHRS and CDR2 is YFSETQ.

The V gene is TRBV5-6, the J gene TRBJ2-3, with D possibly matching TRBD2 (6 bases). V shed 4 bases and J shed 1 base, with 16 bases lying between them. This CDR3 is 16 amino acids long. Germline V gene lookup returns CDR1 SGHDT and CDR2 YYEEEE. The CDR3 sequence: CASSPTPGTGTDTQYF. The CDR3 DNA is TGTGCCAGCAGCCCAACGCCGGGGACTGGCACAGATACGCAGTATTTT.